The count of the clone carrying this T cell receptor beta chain is one. Its antigen is currently unknown. The data derive from a study of cytomegalovirus exposure and HLA in healthy donors. General study findings and limits: In the approximately 120 validation repertoires, a later analysis found that first-cohort TCR clusters tended to co-occur. For most TCR sequences rarity was the rule, although some public TCRs occurred in many donors. Published work reported that the classifier diagnosed cytomegalovirus status with high specificity and sensitivity.

The method was immunoSEQ multiplex PCR; TCRdb's version includes in-frame clones alone and lacks a portion of them. The sample carries 130,000 or so clones, roughly 91% recorded once. The receptor's source is a young man in good health and CMV-seronegative. The sample was PBMCs.

The CDR3 protein is CASSQTLAGGPGTGELFF. The CDR3 DNA sequence: TGCGCCAGCAGCCAAACGCTAGCGGGGGGGCCCGGCACCGGGGAGCTGTTTTTT. V usage is TRBV4-1 and J usage is TRBJ2-2; 12 bases fit TRBD2. The germline CDR1 and CDR2 sequences are MGHRA and YSYEKL. The CDR3 extends over 18 amino acids. With V trimmed by 2 bases and J by 4 bases, 8 bases remained unmatched.